These 11 T cell receptor beta chains originate from one sample sequenced in a study of tumor T cells in aggressive B-cell lymphoma. TCRdb's copy holds only in-frame clones and misses some; the assay was immunoSEQ multiplex PCR. In the table there are about 2,800 clones, 85% to 90% of which are singletons. Sequenced sample: tumor tissue. Every receptor here comes from an adult with diffuse large B cell lymphoma.

The chain uses TRBV19 and TRBJ1-3; D call uncertain. This CDR3 is built from 13 residues. V was pared by 4 bases and J by 0 bases, with 4 bases between. Germline V gene data show CDR1 as LNHDA and CDR2 as SQIVND (reference sequence). CDR3 protein: CASSTLSGNTIYF. The DNA for the CDR3 is TGTGCCAGTAGTACTCTCTCTGGAAACACCATATATTTT.

The rearrangement uses TRBV28 and TRBJ2-5, with D possibly TRBD2 on 6 matching bases. The DNA end lines up better with TRBJ2-7; the J call may be wrong. The CDR3 runs 17 residues. Germline V gene lookup returns CDR1 MDHEN and CDR2 SYDVKM. This CDR3 is CASSLVLPGGIAYEQYF. Written as DNA, the CDR3 is TGTGCCAGCAGTTTAGTACTGCCTGGGGGGATAGCTTACGAGCAGTACTTC.

V gene TRBV27 combines with J gene TRBJ1-2; a possible D gene is TRBD1 (5 bases). CDR1 MNHEY and CDR2 SMNVEV come from the germline V gene (reference sequence). CDR3 length equals 14 residues. The ends were cut back, 1 base at V and 7 bases at J, with 13 bases in the middle. CDR3 residues: CASSLWGRLPGYTF. The CDR3 DNA sequence: TGTGCCAGCAGTTTATGGGGCAGGCTGCCTGGCTACACCTTC.

The J gene is TRBJ2-5, the V gene TRBV4-1, with TRBD2 identical over 7 bases. The junction had 11 bases not matched to a gene; V was cut back by 1 base and J by 9 bases. The CDR3 extends over 15 amino acids. Germline-derived CDR1 and CDR2 are MGHRA and YSYEKL. CDR3 amino acids: CASSQVGGSPKSQYF. As DNA, the CDR3 is TGCGCCAGCAGCCAAGTGGGAGGGAGCCCGAAGTCCCAGTACTTC.

V usage is TRBV7-9 and J usage is TRBJ1-1; TRBD1 might be the D (6 bases). This CDR3 has 13 amino acids. Trimming shortened V by 5 bases and J by 5 bases, and 12 bases separated the two germline ends. CDR1 and CDR2 (germline): SEHNR, FQNEAQ (reference sequence). CDR3: CASSPQGRTEAFF. The CDR3 DNA follows: TGTGCCAGCAGCCCACAGGGTAGGACTGAAGCTTTCTTT.

V gene TRBV6-5 combines with J gene TRBJ2-1; TRBD2 matches 10 bases. The germline CDR1 and CDR2 sequences are MNHEY and SVGAGI. The V and J ends lost 9 bases and 7 bases, in that order; junction bases with no gene match: 9. The CDR3 is made up of 14 amino acids. In DNA form, the CDR3 reads TGTGCCAGTCAACTAGCGGGATTTTCGAATGAGCAGTTCTTC. Its protein product is CASQLAGFSNEQFF.

The rearrangement links TRBV19 to TRBJ2-2; TRBD1 agrees at 8 bases. The ends lost 3 bases at V and 0 bases at J; junction bases unmatched: 6. This CDR3 contains 17 residues. Germline CDR1 and CDR2: LNHDA and SQIVND (reference sequence). DNA of the CDR3: TGTGCCAGTAGTATGAAGGCGACAGGGGCGAACACCGGGGAGCTGTTTTTT. This gives the protein CASSMKATGANTGELFF.

This clone was observed once. The chain employs TRBV7-2 and TRBJ2-3; D gene uncertain. This CDR3 is 14 amino acids long. Germline lookup yields CDR1 SGHTA and CDR2 FQGNSA. Trimming removed 7 bases from V and 1 base from J, with 12 bases in between. CDR3 bases: TGTGCCAGCACCCCTTGGAGCGGCACAGATACGCAGTATTTT. It translates to CASTPWSGTDTQYF.

This chain links TRBV18 with TRBJ1-6; tentative D call: TRBD1 (6 bases). The germline gives CDR1 KGHSH, CDR2 LQKENI. The CDR3 has 15 amino acids. Trimming took 3 bases from V and 9 from J, leaving 15 bases between them. This CDR3 is CASSPLDRETSPLHF. The CDR3 nucleotides read TGTGCCAGCTCACCTCTGGACAGAGAAACTTCACCCCTCCACTTT.

The chain is built from TRBV6-5 and TRBJ2-5; TRBD2 aligns across 10 bases. After removal of 4 bases from V and 5 bases from J, the junction contained 7 bases not matched to a gene. Germline loops: CDR1 MNHEY, CDR2 SVGAGI. The CDR3 runs 15 residues. CDR3 protein: CASSSVAGGRETQYF. The CDR3 nucleotides read TGTGCCAGCAGTTCCGTAGCGGGGGGCCGGGAGACCCAGTACTTC.

The chain has TRBV28 and TRBJ2-7; tentative D call: TRBD1 (6 bases). Trimming took off 2 bases at V and 6 bases at J, with 11 bases between the two ends. Germline V gives CDR1 MDHEN, CDR2 SYDVKM. The CDR3 length is 13 residues. The CDR3 DNA reads as TGTGCCAGCAGTTTACTACAGGGAGCCGAGCAGTACTTC. This codes for CASSLLQGAEQYF.